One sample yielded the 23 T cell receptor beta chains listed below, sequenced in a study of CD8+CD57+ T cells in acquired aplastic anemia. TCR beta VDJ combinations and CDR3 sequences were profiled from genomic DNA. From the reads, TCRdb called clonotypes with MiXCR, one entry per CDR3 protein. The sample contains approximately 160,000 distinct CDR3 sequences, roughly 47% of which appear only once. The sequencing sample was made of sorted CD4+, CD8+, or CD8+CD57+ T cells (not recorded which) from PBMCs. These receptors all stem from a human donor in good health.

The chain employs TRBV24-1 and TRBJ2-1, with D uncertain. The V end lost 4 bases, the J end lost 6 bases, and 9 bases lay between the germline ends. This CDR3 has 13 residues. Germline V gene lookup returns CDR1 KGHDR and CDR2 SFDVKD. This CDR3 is CATSDPLVNEQFF. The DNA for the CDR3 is TGTGCCACCAGTGACCCTCTGGTCAATGAGCAGTTCTTC.

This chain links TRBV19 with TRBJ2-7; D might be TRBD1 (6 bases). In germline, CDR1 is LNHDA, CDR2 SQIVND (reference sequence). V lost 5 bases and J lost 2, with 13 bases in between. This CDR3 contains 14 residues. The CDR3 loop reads CASSFQGLPYEQYF. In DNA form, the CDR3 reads TGTGCCAGTAGTTTTCAGGGGCTGCCCTACGAGCAGTACTTC.

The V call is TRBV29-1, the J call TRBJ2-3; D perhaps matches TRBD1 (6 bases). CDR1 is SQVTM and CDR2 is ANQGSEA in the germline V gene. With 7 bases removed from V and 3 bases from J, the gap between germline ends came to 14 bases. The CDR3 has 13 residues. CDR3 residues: CSANPTGTDTQYF. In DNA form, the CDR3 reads TGCAGCGCGAATCCTACAGGGACAGATACGCAGTATTTT.

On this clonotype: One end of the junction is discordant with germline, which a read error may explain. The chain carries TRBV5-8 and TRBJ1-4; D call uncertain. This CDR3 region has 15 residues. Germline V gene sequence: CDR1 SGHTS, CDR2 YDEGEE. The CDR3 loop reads CASSLDTKTDEKLCF. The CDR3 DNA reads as TGTGCCAGCAGCTTGGATACAAAAACCGATGAAAAACTGTGTTTT.

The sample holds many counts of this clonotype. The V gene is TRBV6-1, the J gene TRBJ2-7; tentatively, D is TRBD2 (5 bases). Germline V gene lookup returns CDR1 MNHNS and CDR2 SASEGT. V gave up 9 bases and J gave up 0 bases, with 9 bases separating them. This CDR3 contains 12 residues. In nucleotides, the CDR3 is TGTGCCAGAAGGACTCTCTCCTACGAGCAGTACTTC. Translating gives CARRTLSYEQYF.

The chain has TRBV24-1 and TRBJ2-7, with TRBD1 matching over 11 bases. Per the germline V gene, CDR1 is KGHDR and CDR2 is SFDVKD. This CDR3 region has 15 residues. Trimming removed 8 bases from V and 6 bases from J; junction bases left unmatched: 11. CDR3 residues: CATTPTGTGGSEQYF. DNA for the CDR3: TGTGCCACCACCCCTACCGGGACAGGGGGAAGCGAGCAGTACTTC.

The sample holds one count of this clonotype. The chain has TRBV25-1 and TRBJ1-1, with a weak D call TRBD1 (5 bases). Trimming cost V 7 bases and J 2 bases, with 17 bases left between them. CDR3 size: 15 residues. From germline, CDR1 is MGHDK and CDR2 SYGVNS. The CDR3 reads CASTPTRVRNTEAFF. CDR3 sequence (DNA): TGTGCCAGCACCCCGACCAGGGTGAGAAACACTGAAGCTTTCTTT.

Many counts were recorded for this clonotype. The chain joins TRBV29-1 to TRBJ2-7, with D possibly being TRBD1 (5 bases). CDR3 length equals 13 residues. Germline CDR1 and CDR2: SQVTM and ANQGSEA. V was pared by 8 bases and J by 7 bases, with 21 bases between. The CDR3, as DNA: TGCAGCTACAGTTTACAGGCTTTAAGGGAGCAGTACTTC. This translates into CSYSLQALREQYF.

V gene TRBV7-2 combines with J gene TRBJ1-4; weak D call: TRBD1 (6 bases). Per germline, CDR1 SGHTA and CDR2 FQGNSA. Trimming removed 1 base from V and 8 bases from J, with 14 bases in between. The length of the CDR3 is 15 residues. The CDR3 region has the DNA TGTGCCAGCAGCTTAGGACGGGGGACAACCGAAAAACTGTTTTTT. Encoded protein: CASSLGRGTTEKLFF.

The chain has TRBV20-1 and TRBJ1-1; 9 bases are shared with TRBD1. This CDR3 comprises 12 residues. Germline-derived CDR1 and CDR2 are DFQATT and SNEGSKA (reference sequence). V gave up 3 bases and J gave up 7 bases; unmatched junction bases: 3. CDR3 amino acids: CSARGTGIEAFF. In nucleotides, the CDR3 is TGCAGTGCTAGGGGGACAGGGATTGAAGCTTTCTTT.

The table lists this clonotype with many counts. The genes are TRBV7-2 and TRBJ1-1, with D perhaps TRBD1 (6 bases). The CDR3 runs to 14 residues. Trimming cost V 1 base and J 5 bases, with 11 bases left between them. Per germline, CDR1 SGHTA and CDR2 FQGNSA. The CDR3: CASSLVGGRTEAFF. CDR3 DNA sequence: TGTGCCAGCAGCTTAGTTGGGGGCAGGACTGAAGCTTTCTTT.

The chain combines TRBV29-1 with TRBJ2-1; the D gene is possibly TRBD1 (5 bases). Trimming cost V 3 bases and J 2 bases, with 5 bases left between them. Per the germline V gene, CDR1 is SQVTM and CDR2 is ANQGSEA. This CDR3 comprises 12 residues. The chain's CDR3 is CSVEDTYNEQFF. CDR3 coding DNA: TGCAGCGTTGAGGACACCTACAATGAGCAGTTCTTC.

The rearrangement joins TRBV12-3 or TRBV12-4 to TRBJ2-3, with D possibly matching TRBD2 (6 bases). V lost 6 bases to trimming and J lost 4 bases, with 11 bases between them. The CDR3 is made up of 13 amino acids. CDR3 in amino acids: CASREGGSDTQYF. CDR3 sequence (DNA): TGTGCCAGCAGGGAGGGAGGATCAGATACGCAGTATTTT.

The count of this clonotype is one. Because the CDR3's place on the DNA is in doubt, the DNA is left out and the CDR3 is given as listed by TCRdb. This CDR3 reads CASSFYICSAGTNNSPLHF. The gene calls are TRBV11-2 and TRBJ1-6; no DNA check was done on the table's D call, TRBD1. From germline, CDR1 is SGHAT and CDR2 FQNNGV. The length of the CDR3 is 19 amino acids, counting both ends.

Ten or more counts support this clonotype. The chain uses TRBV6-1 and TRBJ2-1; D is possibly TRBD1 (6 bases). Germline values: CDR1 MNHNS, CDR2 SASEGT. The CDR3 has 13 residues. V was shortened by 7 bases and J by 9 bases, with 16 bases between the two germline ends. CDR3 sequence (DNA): TGTGCCAGCAAGCGTCAGCTACAGGGTGAGCAGTTCTTC. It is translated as CASKRQLQGEQFF.

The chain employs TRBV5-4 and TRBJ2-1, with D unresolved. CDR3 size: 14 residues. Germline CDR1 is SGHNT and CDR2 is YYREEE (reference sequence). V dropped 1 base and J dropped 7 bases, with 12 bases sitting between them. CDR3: CASSLRAFGNEQFF. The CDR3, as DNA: TGTGCCAGCAGCTTGCGGGCGTTCGGAAATGAGCAGTTCTTC.

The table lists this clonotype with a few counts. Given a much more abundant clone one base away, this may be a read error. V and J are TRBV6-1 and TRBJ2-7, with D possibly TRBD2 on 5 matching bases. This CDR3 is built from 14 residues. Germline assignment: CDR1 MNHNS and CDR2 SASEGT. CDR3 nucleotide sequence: TGTGCCAGCAGTGTTGAGCGGACCCCCTACGGGCAGTACTTC. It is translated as CASSVERTPYGQYF.

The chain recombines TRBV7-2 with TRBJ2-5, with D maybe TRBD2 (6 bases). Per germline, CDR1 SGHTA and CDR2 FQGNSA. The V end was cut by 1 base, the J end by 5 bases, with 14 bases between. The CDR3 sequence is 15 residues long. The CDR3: CASSLVGGTVETQYF. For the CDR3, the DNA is TGTGCCAGCAGCTTAGTAGGAGGGACCGTGGAGACCCAGTACTTC.

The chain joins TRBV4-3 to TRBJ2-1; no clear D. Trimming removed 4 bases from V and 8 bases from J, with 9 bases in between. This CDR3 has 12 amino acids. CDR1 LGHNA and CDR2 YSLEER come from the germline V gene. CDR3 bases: TGCGCCAGCAGCCGGAACGGCGATGAGCAGTTCTTC. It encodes CASSRNGDEQFF.

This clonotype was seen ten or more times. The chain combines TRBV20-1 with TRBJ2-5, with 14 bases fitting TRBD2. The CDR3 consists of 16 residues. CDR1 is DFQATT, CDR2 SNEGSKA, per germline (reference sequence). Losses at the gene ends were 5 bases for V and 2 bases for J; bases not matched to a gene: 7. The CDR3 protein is CSARTGLAGAQETQYF. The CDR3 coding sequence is TGCAGTGCTCGAACGGGACTAGCGGGGGCTCAAGAGACCCAGTACTTC.

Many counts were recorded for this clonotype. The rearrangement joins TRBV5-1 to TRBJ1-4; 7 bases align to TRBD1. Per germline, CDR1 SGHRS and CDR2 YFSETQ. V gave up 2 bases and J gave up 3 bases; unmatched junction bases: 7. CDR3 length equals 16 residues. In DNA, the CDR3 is TGCGCCAGCAGCTTAGTCCCGGGACAGCCTAATGAAAAACTGTTTTTT. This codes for CASSLVPGQPNEKLFF.

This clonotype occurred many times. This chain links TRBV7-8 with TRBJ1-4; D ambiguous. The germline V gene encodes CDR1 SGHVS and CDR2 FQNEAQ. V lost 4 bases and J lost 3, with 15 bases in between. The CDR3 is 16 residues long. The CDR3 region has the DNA TGTGCCAGCAGCTCCGGTTGGCGGGTTGCTAATGAAAAACTGTTTTTT. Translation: CASSSGWRVANEKLFF. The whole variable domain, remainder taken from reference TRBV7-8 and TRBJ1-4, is GAGVSQSPRYKVAKRGQDVALRCDPISGHVSLFWYQQALGQGPEFLTYFQNEAQLDKSGLPSDRFFAERPEGSVSTLKIQRTQQEDSAVYLCASSSGWRVANEKLFFGSGTQLSVL.

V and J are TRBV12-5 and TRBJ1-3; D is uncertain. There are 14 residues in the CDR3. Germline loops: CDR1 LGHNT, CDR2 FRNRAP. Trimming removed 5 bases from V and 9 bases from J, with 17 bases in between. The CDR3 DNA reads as TGTGCTAGTGGTCCGAGGACCGCCGGATCCACCATATATTTT. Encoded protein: CASGPRTAGSTIYF. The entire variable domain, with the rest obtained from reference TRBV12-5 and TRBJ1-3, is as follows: DARVTQTPRHKVTEMGQEVTMRCQPILGHNTVFWYRQTMMQGLELLAYFRNRAPLDDSGMPKDRFSAEMPDATLATLKIQPSEPRDSAVYFCASGPRTAGSTIYFGEGSWLTVV.